A single sample is the source of the 26 T cell receptor beta chains below, sequenced in a study of T cell repertoires in cytomegalovirus infection. In TCRdb, the reads were re-called with MiXCR into one record per CDR3 protein. The sample consists of some 30,000 distinct CDR3 sequences, over 15% of them appearing once. Their cognate antigens are unknown. Specimen: CD8+ T cells from cultured PBMCs, collected from culture after CMV antigen stimulation. The receptors originated from a human donor in good health (CMV status not recorded). Some clones in this sample may be carry-over from other donors' samples.

This clonotype was observed at least ten times. The V gene is TRBV7-7, the J gene TRBJ2-1, with a weak D call TRBD2 (6 bases). Trimming took 5 bases from V and 5 from J, leaving 25 bases between them. From germline, CDR1 is SSHAT and CDR2 FNYEAQ (reference sequence). The CDR3 has 18 amino acids. This CDR3 is CASSPPEVGLFADNEQFF. CDR3 coding DNA: TGTGCCAGCAGCCCTCCCGAAGTGGGACTTTTTGCGGACAATGAGCAGTTCTTC.

This clonotype occurred a few times. This chain links TRBV29-1 with TRBJ2-2; possible D gene TRBD1, 6 bases. There are 13 residues in the CDR3. Trimming cost V 4 bases and J 8 bases, with 14 bases left between them. Germline values: CDR1 SQVTM, CDR2 ANQGSEA. CDR3 DNA: TGCAGCGTTGTAACAGGGATTTTGGGGGAGCTGTTTTTT. This codes for CSVVTGILGELFF.

The rearrangement links TRBV6-6 to TRBJ1-1; 7 bases fit TRBD1. Germline CDR1 is MNHNY and CDR2 is SVGAGI (reference sequence). The length of the CDR3 is 16 residues. The junction had 8 bases not matched to a gene; V was cut back by 4 bases and J by 0 bases. This CDR3 reads CASSFPRGQMNTEAFF. The CDR3 DNA follows: TGTGCCAGCAGTTTCCCCCGGGGACAGATGAACACTGAAGCTTTCTTT.

The chain links TRBV27 to TRBJ2-1; possible D gene TRBD1, 6 bases. V was cut by 2 bases and J by 4 bases, with 12 bases left in between. CDR1 and CDR2 (germline): MNHEY, SMNVEV (reference sequence). The CDR3 extends over 15 amino acids. The CDR3 here is CASSLTGMGYNEQFF. The CDR3 DNA is TGTGCCAGCAGTTTAACAGGGATGGGTTACAATGAGCAGTTCTTC.

Only a few counts were recorded for this clonotype. The chain carries TRBV7-6 and TRBJ2-1; 8 bases match TRBD2. The CDR3 length is 15 residues. CDR1 and CDR2 (germline): SGHVS, FNYEAQ. With V trimmed by 3 bases and J by 5 bases, 6 bases remained unmatched. The CDR3: CASSFWTSYNNEQFF. In DNA, the CDR3 is TGTGCCAGCAGCTTCTGGACTAGCTATAACAATGAGCAGTTCTTC.

This clonotype has ten or more counts. The chain combines TRBV6-2 or TRBV6-3 with TRBJ2-3; D not certain. Germline CDR1 is MNHEY and CDR2 is SVGEGT. This CDR3 comprises 12 residues. V lost 7 bases, J lost 7 bases, and 12 bases lay in between. CDR3 amino acids: CASNSGLNTQYF. The CDR3 region has the DNA TGTGCCAGCAACAGTGGGCTCAATACGCAGTATTTT.

The V and J genes are TRBV5-8 and TRBJ2-4, with D possibly being TRBD1 or TRBD2 (5 bases each). Trimming left V 0 bases short and J 8 bases short, with 15 bases between. Germline V CDR1 and CDR2: SGHTS, YDEGEE. The CDR3 is made up of 15 amino acids. The CDR3 loop reads CASSLVSGTWDIQYF. CDR3 nucleotide sequence: TGTGCCAGCAGCTTGGTCTCCGGGACGTGGGACATTCAGTACTTC.

Turning to this clonotype: This may come from a read error, since a much larger clone is one base off. The chain uses TRBV10-3 and TRBJ1-1; D gene unclear. The CDR3 is 16 amino acids. Germline loops: CDR1 ENHRY, CDR2 SYGVKD. The CDR3 loop reads CAISDPSKRANTEALF. DNA for the CDR3: TGTGCCATCAGTGACCCCAGTAAAAGGGCGAACACTGAAGCTTTATTT.

This clonotype was picked up many times. V and J are TRBV7-2 and TRBJ2-3, with 15 bases identical to TRBD2. Germline lookup yields CDR1 SGHTA and CDR2 FQGNSA. The CDR3 extends over 19 amino acids. Losses at the gene ends were 3 bases for V and 0 bases for J; bases not matched to a gene: 7. This CDR3 reads CASSFWGLAGGSSTDTQYF. The CDR3 nucleotides read TGTGCCAGCAGCTTCTGGGGACTAGCGGGGGGCTCTAGCACAGATACGCAGTATTTT.

As concerns this clonotype: Since a much larger clone is just one base distant, this may be a read error. J is TRBJ1-1 and V is TRBV7-9; the D gene is possibly TRBD1 (5 bases). Per germline, CDR1 SEHNR and CDR2 FQNEAQ (reference sequence). The V end was cut by 6 bases, the J end by 12 bases, with 17 bases between. The CDR3 is 12 residues long. CDR3 sequence: CASSWVGGKSFF. In DNA form, the CDR3 reads TGTGCCAGCAGTTGGGTTGGGGGAAAATCTTTCTTT.

This chain joins TRBV6-2 or TRBV6-3 and TRBJ1-2; no clear D gene. The V gene's germline CDR1 is MNHEY and CDR2 SVGEGT. There are 16 residues in the CDR3. V lost 6 bases and J lost 1, with 18 bases in between. Here the CDR3 reads CASSSGRREFNYGYTF. The CDR3 coding sequence is TGTGCCAGCAGCTCCGGGAGGCGAGAGTTTAACTATGGCTACACCTTC.

The chain has TRBV6-5 and TRBJ1-1, with TRBD1 as a possible D gene (5 bases). The CDR3 has 14 residues. V lost 0 bases and J 5 bases, leaving 10 bases between the germline ends. Germline-derived CDR1 and CDR2 are MNHEY and SVGAGI. Here the CDR3 reads CASSYSREGTEAFF. The CDR3 DNA sequence: TGTGCCAGCAGTTACTCCAGGGAGGGGACTGAAGCTTTCTTT.

Points on this clonotype: One junction end does not reproduce the germline sequence, and a read error may be involved. J is TRBJ1-1 and V is TRBV27; D uncertain. Germline V gene data show CDR1 as MNHEY and CDR2 as SMNVEV (reference sequence). This CDR3 is 13 amino acids long. The CDR3 nucleotides are TGTGCTAGCAGTTTATCGCCGGCCCTCGAAGCTTTCTTT. Translating it yields CASSLSPALEAFF.

Many counts were recorded for this clonotype. V and J are TRBV12-3 or TRBV12-4 and TRBJ1-1; D is undetermined. The ends were cut back, 1 base at V and 4 bases at J, with 4 bases in the middle. The CDR3 totals 12 residues. The CDR3 loop is CASSLGRTEAFF. In DNA, the CDR3 is TGTGCCAGCAGTTTAGGACGCACTGAAGCTTTCTTT.

CDR3 sequence reads: CASTLGTPPYNEQFF. CDR3 DNA sequence: TGTGCCAGCACCTTGGGGACTCCCCCTTACAATGAGCAGTTCTTC. The V and J genes are TRBV6-2 or TRBV6-3 and TRBJ2-1, with D possibly matching TRBD2 (6 bases). Germline CDR1 reads MNHEY; CDR2 reads SVGEGT. This CDR3 spans 15 amino acids. V lost 7 bases and J 4 bases, leaving 17 bases between the germline ends.

This chain connects TRBV7-3 to TRBJ2-6; 7 positions match TRBD1. CDR3 length equals 15 residues. V dropped 7 bases and J dropped 2; count of bases not matched to a gene: 5. Germline loops: CDR1 SGHTA, CDR2 FQGTGA. CDR3 residues: CASTLTGTGANVLTF. As DNA, the CDR3 is TGTGCCAGCACCCTGACAGGGACTGGGGCCAACGTCCTGACTTTC.

The sample holds many counts of this clonotype. CDR3 sequence reads: CASSPGLQETQYF. CDR3 in DNA: TGTGCCAGCAGTCCGGGACTTCAAGAGACCCAGTACTTC. The rearrangement joins TRBV6-1 to TRBJ2-5, with D possibly being TRBD2 (6 bases). The CDR3 extends over 13 amino acids. Per germline, CDR1 MNHNS and CDR2 SASEGT. Trimming shortened V by 5 bases and J by 2 bases, and 9 bases separated the two germline ends.

The sample holds a few counts of this clonotype. As DNA, the CDR3 is TGTGCCAGCAGCTTAGTCTCGGGCGCCTACGAGCAGTACTTC. It translates to CASSLVSGAYEQYF. J is TRBJ2-7 and V is TRBV7-6; unclear D gene. Looked up from germline, CDR1 is SGHVS and CDR2 is FNYEAQ. The CDR3 runs 14 residues. The V end was cut by 1 base, the J end by 2 bases, with 9 bases between.

This clonotype was picked up a small number of times. The chain has TRBV7-2 and TRBJ2-2, with no clear D. This CDR3 region has 15 residues. Deletions cut 6 bases from V and 0 bases from J, with 11 bases between. From germline, CDR1 is SGHTA and CDR2 FQGNSA. The CDR3 loop is CASRVVDANTGELFF. Written as DNA, the CDR3 is TGTGCCAGCAGGGTGGTGGACGCGAACACCGGGGAGCTGTTTTTT.

The chain employs TRBV19 and TRBJ1-5, with D uncertain. Deletions cut 0 bases from V and 7 bases from J, with 16 bases between. CDR3 size: 16 residues. CDR1 is LNHDA and CDR2 is SQIVND in the germline V gene (reference sequence). CDR3 in amino acids: CASSIDVSDSWQPQHF. The CDR3 DNA reads as TGTGCCAGTAGTATAGATGTTTCGGACTCTTGGCAGCCCCAGCATTTT. Together with reference TRBV19 and TRBJ1-5, the CDR3 gives the full variable domain: DGGITQSPKYLFRKEGQNVTLSCEQNLNHDAMYWYRQDPGQGLRLIYYSQIVNDFQKGDIAEGYSVSREKKESFPLTVTSAQKNPTAFYLCASSIDVSDSWQPQHFGDGTRLSIL.

This chain links TRBV27 with TRBJ2-7, with no clear D. This CDR3 contains 11 residues. Trimming cost V 10 bases and J 4 bases, with 11 bases left between them. Germline loops: CDR1 MNHEY, CDR2 SMNVEV (reference sequence). The CDR3 reads CATGRAYEQYF. CDR3 coding DNA: TGTGCCACCGGACGCGCTTACGAGCAGTACTTC.

This chain joins TRBV9 and TRBJ1-5, with D perhaps matching TRBD1 (5 bases). Trimming stripped 0 bases from V and 3 bases from J, with 10 bases between. The CDR3 length is 15 residues. CDR1 and CDR2 from the germline V gene are SGDLS and YYNGEE. The CDR3 DNA is TGTGCCAGCAGCGTAGGTGGGGGGATCAATCAGCCCCAGCATTTT. Amino acids: CASSVGGGINQPQHF.

The gene calls are TRBV7-3 and TRBJ1-1, with D possibly matching TRBD1 (5 bases). The CDR3 is made up of 15 amino acids. Germline lookup yields CDR1 SGHTA and CDR2 FQGTGA. Trimming removed 2 bases at V and 4 bases at J, with 14 bases between. This CDR3 reads CASSLGGPRSTEAFF. The CDR3 nucleotides are TGTGCCAGCAGCTTAGGGGGACCCCGATCCACTGAAGCTTTCTTT.

The chain carries TRBV7-2 and TRBJ2-5; TRBD2 is a possible D gene (6 bases). Deletions cut 6 bases from V and 8 bases from J, with 22 bases between. This CDR3 is 15 amino acids long. The V gene's germline CDR1 is SGHTA and CDR2 FQGNSA. CDR3 bases: TGTGCCAGCAGTCCCGGGACTTCGACGGGTAGAACCCAGTACTTC. This sequence encodes CASSPGTSTGRTQYF.

This clonotype was counted many times. This chain links TRBV28 with TRBJ2-5; TRBD2 matches 7 bases. The V and J ends lost 6 bases and 10 bases, in that order; junction bases with no gene match: 14. This CDR3 has 14 residues. Germline-derived CDR1 and CDR2 are MDHEN and SYDVKM. The CDR3 sequence: CASRLHFPPGGQYF. The CDR3 bases are TGTGCCAGCAGGCTTCACTTCCCCCCGGGAGGCCAGTACTTC.

As for this clonotype: A read error is likely, as this CDR3 ends without the conserved phenylalanine or tryptophan. The DNA is omitted, as the CDR3 cannot be located on it reliably, and the CDR3 follows TCRdb's listing. This sequence joins TRBV10-3 and TRBJ2-7; the D call of TRBD2 is as the table states it, not checked on the DNA. The germline V gene encodes CDR1 ENHRY and CDR2 SYGVKD. The CDR3 adds up to 12 amino acids, both ends counted. The CDR3 here is CAISGLRADPPR.